This TCR beta chain was sequenced in a study of blood T cell repertoires in COVID-19. Study information: The samples span acute and convalescent COVID-19 from the United States, Italy and Spain. The cDNA or gDNA used as material had been derived from T cells, B-cell-depleted T cells, or PBMCs.

Per the authors' pipeline: From reference gene primer amplification, estimates of nucleated cell counts were derived. TCRdb keeps only in-frame clones here, not all; method: immunoSEQ multiplex PCR. V, J and clone size reflect that table, while D and trimming were determined from the DNA. The table records about 300,000 clones, approximately 90% of them present only once. Seattle researchers signed up patients amid active infection and tracked them longitudinally. The clonotype originates from a woman aged 45-65 years with COVID-19, enrolled during active disease. Sequencing was performed on peripheral blood.

The chain's CDR3 is CATSSYPGQAYEQYF. The CDR3 region has the DNA TGTGCCACCAGCAGTTATCCGGGACAGGCCTACGAGCAGTACTTC. This chain joins TRBV15 and TRBJ2-7; TRBD1 agrees at 8 bases. Trimming took 3 bases from V and 2 from J; bases not matched to a gene: 6. CDR1 and CDR2 (germline): LNHNV, YYDKDF (reference sequence). This CDR3 comprises 15 residues.